This T cell receptor (beta chain) was found in a study of blood T cells in healthy people across ages. A second PCR, run for about 7 to 11 cycles, used a sample-barcoded 5' primer plus a J-beta primer mix. Each CDR3 protein is one row after TCRdb ran MiXCR on the 5' RACE reads. Here the sample spans 750,000 to 1,000,000 distinct CDR3 sequences, almost 30% being singletons. Germline V gives CDR1 SGHRS, CDR2 YFSETQ. The CDR3 is 15 residues long. V lost 4 bases, J lost 5 bases, and 8 bases stayed unmatched. This sample also belongs to another study, concerning T cells of mothers and their children.

V is TRBV5-1 and J is TRBJ2-3; 9 bases are shared with TRBD1. Sequenced input: blood. This receptor was identified in a woman between 35 and 50 years old in good health. CDR3 loop: CASSLHRGRIDTQYF. CDR3 in DNA: TGCGCCAGCAGCCTCCACAGGGGGCGGATAGATACGCAGTATTTT.